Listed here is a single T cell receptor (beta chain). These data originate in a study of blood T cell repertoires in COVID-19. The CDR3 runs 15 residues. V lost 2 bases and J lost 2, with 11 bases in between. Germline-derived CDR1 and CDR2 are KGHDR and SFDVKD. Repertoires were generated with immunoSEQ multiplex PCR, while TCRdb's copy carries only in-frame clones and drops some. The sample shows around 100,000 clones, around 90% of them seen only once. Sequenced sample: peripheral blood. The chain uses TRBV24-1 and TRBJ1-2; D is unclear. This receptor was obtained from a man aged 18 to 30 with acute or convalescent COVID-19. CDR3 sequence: CATSDSKDMNYGYTF. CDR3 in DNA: TGTGCCACCAGTGATTCGAAAGACATGAACTATGGCTACACCTTC.